This T cell receptor (beta chain) stems from a study of T-cell memory formation after mild COVID-19. In the study overall: In these data, TCR clusters were largely donor specific. Study-wide findings and caveats: Some clones that responded were present in memory (sampled pre-infection), which suggests cross-reactive memory joined. Clones that got smaller from day 15 to 85 had even CD4/CD8, while clones growing later tipped toward CD4+.

The CDR3 sequence is 14 residues long. Trimming removed 3 bases at V and 8 bases at J, with 14 bases between. To note about this clonotype: Antigen specificity is unknown.

Employing constant-segment primers, 5'RACE generated TCR alpha and TCR beta cDNA libraries bearing sample barcodes and UMIs. TCRdb processed the 5' RACE reads anew with MiXCR; each CDR3 protein has one entry. Found here are about 440,000 distinct CDR3 sequences, over 15% of them singletons; the top ten hold about 8.1%. Source material: PBMCs or a T cell subset sorted from them (not recorded which). The TCR sequence derives from an adult woman who had mild COVID-19 (a few samples of this study predate the infection). Cell type and time point are not known. The V call is TRBV12-3 or TRBV12-4, the J call TRBJ2-1; weak D call: TRBD1 (6 bases). For the CDR3, the DNA is TGTGCCAGCAGTTTGGCAGGGGTAAGGGATGAGCAGTTCTTC. This codes for CASSLAGVRDEQFF.